Each of the 17 T cell receptor beta chains below was sequenced from the same sample in a study of blood T cell repertoires in COVID-19. Using immunoSEQ multiplex PCR, the repertoire was profiled, and TCRdb retains in-frame clones only, with some absent. Of 200,000 or so clones detected, 70% to 85% appear once; the ten largest clones hold 6% to 8%. What was sequenced was peripheral blood. The receptors shown here come from a human donor with acute or convalescent COVID-19. The donor label of this sample is uncertain.

In the case of this clone: At one end the junction does not follow the germline gene, possibly because of a read error. The V call is TRBV5-4, the J call TRBJ2-3, with D possibly TRBD2 on 6 matching bases. This CDR3 is 15 amino acids long. Per the germline V gene, CDR1 is SGHNT and CDR2 is YYREEE (reference sequence). CDR3 sequence: CASSLAPSERVPQYF. Here the CDR3 DNA reads TGTGCCAGCAGTTTGGCCCCGTCGGAGCGGGTTCCGCAGTATTTT.

The CDR3 DNA is TGTGCCTGGAGTGTAAGGGGTCACACTGAAGCTTTCTTT. Protein sequence: CAWSVRGHTEAFF. The chain couples TRBV30 to TRBJ1-1; weak D call: TRBD1 (5 bases). V lost 0 bases and J 3 bases, leaving 8 bases between the germline ends. Germline assignment: CDR1 GTSNPN and CDR2 SVGIG (reference sequence). This CDR3 region has 13 residues.

The V and J genes are TRBV1 and TRBJ2-1; the table calls TRBD2, which could not be checked here. TRBV1 is noted as a pseudogene. This CDR3 has 19 amino acids. CDR3 in DNA: TGCACCAGCAGCCAAGCGGTCCGGCGGGAGGGCTCCTATTGCAATGAGCAGTTCTTC. Translation: CTSSQAVRREGSYCNEQFF.

This clone was found a few times. The CDR3, as DNA: TGTGCCAGCAGTTTGTTGGGGGCCCGCAATCAGCCCCAGCATTTT. Translation: CASSLLGARNQPQHF. This sequence joins TRBV27 and TRBJ1-5, with D perhaps TRBD1 (6 bases). Per germline, CDR1 MNHEY and CDR2 SMNVEV (reference sequence). This CDR3 spans 15 amino acids. V lost 3 bases to trimming and J lost 2 bases, with 11 bases between them.

The chain joins TRBV20-1 to TRBJ2-1; 9 nucleotides agree with TRBD2. From germline, CDR1 is DFQATT and CDR2 SNEGSKA (reference sequence). CDR3 length: 14 amino acids. V dropped 3 bases and J dropped 7; count of bases not matched to a gene: 7. The CDR3 loop reads CSASLAGRWNEQFF. CDR3 in DNA: TGCAGTGCTAGTCTAGCGGGAAGGTGGAATGAGCAGTTCTTC.

V gene TRBV6-5 combines with J gene TRBJ1-3; 7 bases match TRBD1. This CDR3 is 15 amino acids long. Trimming took 6 bases from V and 1 from J; bases not matched to a gene: 6. The germline V gene encodes CDR1 MNHEY and CDR2 SVGAGI. CDR3 DNA: TGTGCCAGCAGATCAGGGGGTAATTCTGGAAACACCATATATTTT. This codes for CASRSGGNSGNTIYF.

This chain uses TRBV19 with TRBJ1-4, with 7 bases identical to TRBD1. V lost 5 bases and J lost 8; bases outside the gene matches: 11. Germline loops: CDR1 LNHDA, CDR2 SQIVND (reference sequence). The CDR3 is 15 residues long. CDR3 sequence reads: CASSQLDRAEEKLFF. As DNA, the CDR3 is TGTGCCAGTAGTCAACTTGACAGGGCGGAGGAAAAACTGTTTTTT.

V usage is TRBV11-2 and J usage is TRBJ1-3; 7 bases are a match to TRBD1. V trimming: 8 bases; J trimming: 5 bases; junction bases outside the gene matches: 3. The CDR3 is made up of 12 amino acids. Germline values: CDR1 SGHAT, CDR2 FQNNGV. DNA of the CDR3: TGTGCCAGCGGGGACAGCCGAAACACCATATATTTT. Translated, it gives CASGDSRNTIYF.

The chain is built from TRBV19 and TRBJ2-1, with D possibly being TRBD2 (6 bases). Trimming removed 2 bases from V and 15 bases from J, with 17 bases in between. The CDR3 sequence is 13 residues long. Germline V gene sequence: CDR1 LNHDA, CDR2 SQIVND (reference sequence). The CDR3 protein is CASSITSGRDLFF. The CDR3 bases are TGTGCCAGTAGTATAACCAGCGGGCGGGACCTGTTCTTC.

The chain uses TRBV25-1 and TRBJ2-1; the D gene is possibly TRBD2 (5 bases). Germline CDR1 reads MGHDK; CDR2 reads SYGVNS. V shed 7 bases and J shed 9 bases, with 16 bases lying between them. The length of the CDR3 is 13 residues. The CDR3 loop is CASTSTGSSEQFF. CDR3 sequence (DNA): TGTGCCAGCACCTCCACGGGGTCTAGTGAGCAGTTCTTC.

This sequence joins TRBV6-5 and TRBJ1-5, with D maybe TRBD1 (6 bases). The CDR3 spans 15 residues. Germline CDR1 MNHEY, CDR2 SVGAGI. V lost 7 bases and J 0 bases, leaving 13 bases between the germline ends. The CDR3 protein is CASTAWTDSNQPQHF. The CDR3 nucleotides are TGTGCCAGCACTGCCTGGACAGATAGCAATCAGCCCCAGCATTTT.

As DNA, the CDR3 is TGCAGCGTTGCACCTAGCGGGAGGGCCTACGAGCAGTACTTC. This codes for CSVAPSGRAYEQYF. V gene TRBV29-1 combines with J gene TRBJ2-7, with 12 positions matching TRBD2. The CDR3 loop spans 14 amino acids. In germline, CDR1 is SQVTM, CDR2 ANQGSEA. V gave up 4 bases and J gave up 2 bases; unmatched junction bases: 3.

The CDR3 sequence is CASSYGGGHEQYF. Here the CDR3 DNA reads TGTGCCAGCAGTTACGGGGGCGGCCACGAGCAGTACTTC. The chain is built from TRBV6-6 and TRBJ2-7; D perhaps matches TRBD1 (6 bases). Germline lookup yields CDR1 MNHNY and CDR2 SVGAGI (reference sequence). Trimming pared 2 bases from V and 5 bases from J, leaving 10 bases between. The CDR3 runs to 13 residues.

This chain connects TRBV28 to TRBJ2-7, with TRBD2 as a possible D gene (5 bases). CDR1 is MDHEN, CDR2 SYDVKM, per germline. CDR3 length: 12 amino acids. V lost 5 bases to trimming and J lost 2 bases, with 7 bases between them. The CDR3 DNA sequence: TGTGCCAGCAGTAGAGGGACCTACGAGCAGTACTTC. Amino acids: CASSRGTYEQYF.

This clone was picked up one time. One end of the junction fails to match germline, which may point to a read error. The rearrangement links TRBV6-2 or TRBV6-3 to TRBJ2-7, with 9 bases that match TRBD1. Germline CDR1 reads MNHEY; CDR2 reads SVGEGT. This CDR3 is 11 amino acids long. CDR3 sequence (DNA): TGTGCCAGCAGTCTAGGGACAGGGAAGCACTTC. It translates to CASSLGTGKHF.

The chain links TRBV7-2 to TRBJ1-4; 8 nucleotides match TRBD1. V was clipped by 3 bases and J by 8 bases; unmatched bases: 8. The CDR3 sequence is 15 residues long. CDR1 and CDR2 (germline): SGHTA, FQGNSA. For the CDR3, the DNA is TGTGCCAGCAGCTTTTCAGGACAGGGAGGAGAAAAACTGTTTTTT. Its protein is CASSFSGQGGEKLFF.

The rearrangement joins TRBV28 to TRBJ2-2; no reliable D call. Trimming stripped 2 bases from V and 2 bases from J, with 6 bases between. The CDR3 runs to 14 residues. Germline V gives CDR1 MDHEN, CDR2 SYDVKM. The CDR3 coding sequence is TGTGCCAGCAGTTTACAACTTAACACCGGGGAGCTGTTTTTT. Its translation: CASSLQLNTGELFF.